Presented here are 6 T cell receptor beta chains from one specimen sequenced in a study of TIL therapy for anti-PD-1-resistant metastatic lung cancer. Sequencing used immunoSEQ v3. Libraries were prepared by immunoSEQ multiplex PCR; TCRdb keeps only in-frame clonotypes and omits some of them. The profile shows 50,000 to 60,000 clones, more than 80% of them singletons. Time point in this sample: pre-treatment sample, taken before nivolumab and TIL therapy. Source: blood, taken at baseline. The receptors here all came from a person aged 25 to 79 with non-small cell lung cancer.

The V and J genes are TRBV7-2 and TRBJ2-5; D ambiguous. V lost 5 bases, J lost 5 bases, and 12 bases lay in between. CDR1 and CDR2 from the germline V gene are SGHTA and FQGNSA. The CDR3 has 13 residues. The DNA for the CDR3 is TGTGCCAGCAGCAGAGTATTTAGGGAGACCCAGTACTTC. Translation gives CASSRVFRETQYF.

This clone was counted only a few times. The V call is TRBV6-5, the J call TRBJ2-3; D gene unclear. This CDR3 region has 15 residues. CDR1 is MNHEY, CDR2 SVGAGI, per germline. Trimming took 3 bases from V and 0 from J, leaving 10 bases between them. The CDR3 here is CASSYTTSSTDTQYF. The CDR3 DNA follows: TGTGCCAGCAGTTATACGACTTCTAGCACAGATACGCAGTATTTT.

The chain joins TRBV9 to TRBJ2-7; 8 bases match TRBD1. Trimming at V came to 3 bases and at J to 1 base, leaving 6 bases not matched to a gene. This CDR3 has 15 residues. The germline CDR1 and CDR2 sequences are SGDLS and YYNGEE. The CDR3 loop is CASSGGQERSYEQYF. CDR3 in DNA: TGTGCCAGCAGCGGGGGACAGGAGAGGTCCTACGAGCAGTACTTC.

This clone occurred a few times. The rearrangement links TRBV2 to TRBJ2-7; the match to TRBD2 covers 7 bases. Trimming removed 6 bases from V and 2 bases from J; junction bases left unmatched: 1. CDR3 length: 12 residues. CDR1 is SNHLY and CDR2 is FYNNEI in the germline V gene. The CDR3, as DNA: TGTGCCAGCAGGGGGGGGACCTACGAGCAGTACTTC. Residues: CASRGGTYEQYF.

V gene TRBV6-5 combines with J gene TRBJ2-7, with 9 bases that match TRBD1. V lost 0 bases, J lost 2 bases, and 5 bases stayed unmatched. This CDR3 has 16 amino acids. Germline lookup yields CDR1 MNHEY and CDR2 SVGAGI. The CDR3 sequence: CASSYSGDRVTYEQYF. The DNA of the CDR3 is TGTGCCAGCAGTTACTCGGGGGACAGGGTAACCTACGAGCAGTACTTC.

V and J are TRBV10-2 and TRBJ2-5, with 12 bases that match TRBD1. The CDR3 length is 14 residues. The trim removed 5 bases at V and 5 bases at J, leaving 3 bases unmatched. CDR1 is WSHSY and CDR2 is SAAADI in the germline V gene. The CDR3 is CASSRDRGRETQYF. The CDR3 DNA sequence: TGCGCCAGCAGTAGGGACAGGGGGCGGGAGACCCAGTACTTC.